What follows are 9 T cell receptor beta chains derived from one specimen sequenced in a study of CD8 T cells in ankylosing spondylitis. TCRdb fed the 5' RACE reads into MiXCR, producing one record per CDR3 protein. The sample holds 150,000 to 200,000 distinct CDR3 sequences, roughly 34% seen once. Sequencing input: synovial fluid, either unsorted or a sorted T cell fraction (not recorded which). These receptors came from a male donor with ankylosing spondylitis.

This chain links TRBV6-5 with TRBJ2-7, with D hard to call. The ends were cut back, 0 bases at V and 2 bases at J, with 11 bases in the middle. Germline CDR1 and CDR2: MNHEY and SVGAGI. The CDR3 has 15 residues. The CDR3 region is CASSYSFLGPYEQYF. The DNA of the CDR3 is TGTGCCAGCAGTTACTCGTTTTTAGGTCCCTACGAGCAGTACTTC.

The sample holds many counts of this clonotype. The V gene is TRBV20-1, the J gene TRBJ2-5; tentatively, D is TRBD2 (6 bases). CDR1 is DFQATT, CDR2 SNEGSKA, per germline (reference sequence). The CDR3 spans 13 residues. V was trimmed by 2 bases and J by 5 bases, leaving 12 bases between them. The DNA of the CDR3 is TGCAGTGCTAGATCGGGACTGCGGGAGACCCAGTACTTC. This encodes CSARSGLRETQYF.

At least ten counts were recorded for this clonotype. The chain employs TRBV7-2 and TRBJ1-2; 7 nucleotides align to TRBD1. The CDR3 covers 16 residues. With 1 base clipped from V and 5 bases from J, the junction kept 10 bases outside the gene matches. From germline, CDR1 is SGHTA and CDR2 FQGNSA. The CDR3 region is CASSLGVQGKGYGYTF. The CDR3 nucleotides read TGTGCCAGCAGCTTAGGGGTACAGGGGAAGGGGTATGGCTACACCTTC.

The chain couples TRBV7-2 to TRBJ2-2, with D maybe TRBD1 (6 bases). Per the germline V gene, CDR1 is SGHTA and CDR2 is FQGNSA. The CDR3 runs 14 residues. V gave up 4 bases and J gave up 5 bases, with 11 bases separating them. The CDR3 coding sequence is TGTGCCAGCAGCTCTGACAGGTTGACCGGGGAGCTGTTTTTT. Its translation: CASSSDRLTGELFF.

This clonotype has ten or more counts. The chain employs TRBV5-1 and TRBJ1-5; TRBD1 might be the D (6 bases). This CDR3 comprises 13 residues. Trimming shortened V by 9 bases and J by 6 bases, and 16 bases separated the two germline ends. The germline V gene encodes CDR1 SGHRS and CDR2 YFSETQ. The CDR3 coding sequence is TGCGCCAAGGGACACCCTCGGGTTCAGCCCCAGCATTTT. Its translation: CAKGHPRVQPQHF.

This clonotype came up many times. V gene TRBV3-1 combines with J gene TRBJ1-1; TRBD1 might be the D (5 bases). The CDR3 has 13 residues. V was pared by 3 bases and J by 4 bases, with 9 bases between. CDR1 is LGHDT, CDR2 YNNKEL, per germline (reference sequence). The CDR3 loop reads CASSHVGGTEAFF. The CDR3 DNA reads TGTGCCAGCAGCCACGTGGGGGGCACTGAAGCTTTCTTT.

V and J are TRBV11-1 and TRBJ2-7; 9 bases agree with TRBD1. Germline-derived CDR1 and CDR2 are SGHAT and FQDESV (reference sequence). The CDR3 runs 16 residues. With V trimmed by 4 bases and J by 7 bases, 14 bases remained unmatched. The CDR3 loop reads CASSSPTGQGSREQYF. In DNA form, the CDR3 reads TGTGCCAGCAGCTCCCCGACCGGACAGGGGTCTAGGGAGCAGTACTTC. Based on the CDR3 plus reference TRBV11-1 and TRBJ2-7, the full variable domain is EAEVAQSPRYKITEKSQAVAFWCDPISGHATLYWYRQILGQGPELLVQFQDESVVDDSQLPKDRFSAERLKGVDSTLKIQPAELGDSAMYLCASSSPTGQGSREQYFGPGTRLTVT.

The chain uses TRBV6-1 and TRBJ2-7, with 10 bases matching TRBD2. The CDR3 is made up of 16 amino acids. J gave up 0 bases and V 10 bases, and 12 bases lay outside the gene matches. In germline, CDR1 is MNHNS, CDR2 SASEGT. The CDR3: CATQGQREGFSYEQYF. The CDR3 nucleotides read TGTGCCACCCAGGGGCAGCGGGAGGGATTCTCCTACGAGCAGTACTTC.

This chain uses TRBV20-1 with TRBJ2-3; 9 bases map to TRBD2. Per the germline V gene, CDR1 is DFQATT and CDR2 is SNEGSKA (reference sequence). The CDR3 extends over 13 amino acids. The junction had 2 bases not matched to a gene; V was cut back by 2 bases and J by 5 bases. CDR3 bases: TGCAGTGCTAGAAGCGGGAGGAGAGATACGCAGTATTTT. Translation: CSARSGRRDTQYF.